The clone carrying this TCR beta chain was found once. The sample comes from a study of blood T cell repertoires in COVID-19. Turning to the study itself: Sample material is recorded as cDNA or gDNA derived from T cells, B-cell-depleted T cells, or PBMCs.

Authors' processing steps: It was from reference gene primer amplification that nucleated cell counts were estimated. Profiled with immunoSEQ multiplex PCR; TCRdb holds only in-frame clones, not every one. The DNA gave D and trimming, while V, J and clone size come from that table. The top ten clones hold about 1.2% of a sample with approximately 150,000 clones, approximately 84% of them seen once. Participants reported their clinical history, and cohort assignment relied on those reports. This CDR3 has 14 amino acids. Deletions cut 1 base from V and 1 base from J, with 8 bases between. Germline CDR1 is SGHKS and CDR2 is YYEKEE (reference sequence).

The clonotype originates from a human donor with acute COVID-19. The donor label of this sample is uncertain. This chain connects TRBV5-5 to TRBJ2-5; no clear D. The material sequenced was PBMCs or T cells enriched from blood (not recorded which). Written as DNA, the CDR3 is TGTGCCAGCAGCTTGATTCTGTTCCAAGAGACCCAGTACTTC. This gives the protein CASSLILFQETQYF.